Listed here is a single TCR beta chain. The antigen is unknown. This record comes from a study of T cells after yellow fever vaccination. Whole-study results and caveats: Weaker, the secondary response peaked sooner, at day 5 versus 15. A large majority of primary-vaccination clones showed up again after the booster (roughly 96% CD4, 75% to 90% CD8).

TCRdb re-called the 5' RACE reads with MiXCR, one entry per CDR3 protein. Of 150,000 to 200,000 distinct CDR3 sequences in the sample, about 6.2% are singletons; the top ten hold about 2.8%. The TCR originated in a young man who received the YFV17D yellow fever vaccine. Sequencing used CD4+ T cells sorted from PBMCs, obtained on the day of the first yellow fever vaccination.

The CDR3, as DNA: TGCGCCAGCAGCCCCTTCTGGCAGGGGCGTGCACCCCTCCACTTT. Amino acid sequence: CASSPFWQGRAPLHF. J is TRBJ1-6 and V is TRBV5-1, with TRBD1 as a possible D gene (6 bases). From germline, CDR1 is SGHRS and CDR2 YFSETQ. This CDR3 region has 15 residues. V shed 4 bases and J shed 11 bases, with 19 bases lying between them.